The T cell receptor (beta chain) under discussion was sequenced for a study of cytomegalovirus exposure and HLA in healthy donors. For the study at large: As released early, the data held about 85 million unique TCRs from HLA-typed donors.

Worth noting for this clone: Its matching antigen is unknown.

PCR employed 60 Vbeta and 13 Jbeta primers. Repertoires were generated with immunoSEQ multiplex PCR, while TCRdb's copy carries only in-frame clones and drops some. The top ten clones hold more than 2.5% of a sample with 100,000 to 150,000 clones, 70% to 80% of them seen once. Whole-study results and caveats: Previous analysis showed most TCR beta V segments were productive about 90% or about 30% of the time. Specificity of a few CMV-associated chains for CMV antigens was verified in vitro. Compared with the approximately 680-donor mean, an Asian-associated ancestry cluster reportedly had fewer N-insertions, according to a later analysis.

What was sequenced was PBMCs. The TCR comes from a woman aged 55-70 years in good health and CMV-seropositive.

The CDR3 DNA reads as TGCGCCAGCAGCCGTGCCGGGACAGGGGGCGTCAATGGGGCCAACGTCCTGACTTTC. Translating it yields CASSRAGTGGVNGANVLTF. V gene TRBV5-1 combines with J gene TRBJ2-6; 12 bases line up with TRBD1. The V segment lost 4 bases and the J segment 3 bases; nucleotides outside the gene matches: 11. From germline, CDR1 is SGHRS and CDR2 YFSETQ. CDR3 length: 19 amino acids.